The source of this TCR beta chain is a study of T cell repertoires in cytomegalovirus infection. Across the study: Public TCR beta signatures provided an indication of both CMV infection and a matching HLA type. Study conclusions and caveats: Clonotype analysis showed dominance of the ex vivo response by HLA-C-restricted CMV-specific TCR beta clonotypes. CMV carriers having the relevant HLA were flagged by cumulative public TCR beta family frequency.

In its sample, this clonotype was seen a few times. The target antigen is unknown. Each CDR3 protein gets one entry after TCRdb re-called the reads with MiXCR. The sample holds about 740,000 distinct CDR3 sequences; approximately 34% are singletons and the top ten take 2.8%. The receptor's source is a human donor in good health (CMV status not recorded). Some clones in this sample may be carry-over from other donors' samples. Sequencing was done on a sample of PBMCs.

CDR3 DNA sequence: TGTGCCAGCGCATTGGGGTCCAGCACAGATACGCAGTATTTT. Its protein product is CASALGSSTDTQYF. The rearrangement links TRBV7-9 to TRBJ2-3; D remains unclear. Trimming stripped 8 bases from V and 0 bases from J, with 12 bases between. The CDR3 covers 14 residues. Per the germline V gene, CDR1 is SEHNR and CDR2 is FQNEAQ (reference sequence).